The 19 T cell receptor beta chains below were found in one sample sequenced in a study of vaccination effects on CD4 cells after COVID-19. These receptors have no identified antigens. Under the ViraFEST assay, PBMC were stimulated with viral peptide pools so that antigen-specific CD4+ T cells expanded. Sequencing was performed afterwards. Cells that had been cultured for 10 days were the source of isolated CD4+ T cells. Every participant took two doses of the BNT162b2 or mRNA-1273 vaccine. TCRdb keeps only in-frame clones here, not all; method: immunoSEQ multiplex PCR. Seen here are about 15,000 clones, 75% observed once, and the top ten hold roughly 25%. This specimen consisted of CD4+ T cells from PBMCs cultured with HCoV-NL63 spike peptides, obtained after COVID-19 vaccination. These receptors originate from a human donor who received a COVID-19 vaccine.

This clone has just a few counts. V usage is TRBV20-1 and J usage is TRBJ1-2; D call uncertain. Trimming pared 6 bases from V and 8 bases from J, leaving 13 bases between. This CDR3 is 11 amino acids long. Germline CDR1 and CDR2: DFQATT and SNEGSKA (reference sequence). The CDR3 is CSAFRLGGYTF. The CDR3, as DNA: TGCAGTGCCTTCCGACTGGGAGGCTACACCTTC.

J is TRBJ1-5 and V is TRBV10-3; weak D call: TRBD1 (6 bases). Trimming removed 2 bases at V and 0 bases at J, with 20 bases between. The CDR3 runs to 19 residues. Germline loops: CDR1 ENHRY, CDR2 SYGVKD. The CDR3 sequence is CAISEGQKLSPYSNQPQHF. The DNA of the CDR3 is TGTGCCATCAGTGAGGGACAGAAACTCTCTCCTTATAGCAATCAGCCCCAGCATTTT.

CDR3 region: CASNLDRTGNTIYF. The CDR3 coding sequence is TGTGCCAGCAACTTGGACAGAACTGGAAACACCATATATTTT. V gene TRBV6-5 combines with J gene TRBJ1-3; a possible D gene is TRBD1 (6 bases). The CDR3 has 14 residues. The germline gives CDR1 MNHEY, CDR2 SVGAGI. The V and J ends lost 7 bases and 2 bases respectively, with 12 bases between them.

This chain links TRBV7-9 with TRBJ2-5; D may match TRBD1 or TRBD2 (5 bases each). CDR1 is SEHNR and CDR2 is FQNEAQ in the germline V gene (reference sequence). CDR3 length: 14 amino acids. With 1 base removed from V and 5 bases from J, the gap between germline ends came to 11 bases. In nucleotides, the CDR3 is TGTGCCAGCAGCTTAGTGTTTGAGGGGGAGACCCAGTACTTC. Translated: CASSLVFEGETQYF.

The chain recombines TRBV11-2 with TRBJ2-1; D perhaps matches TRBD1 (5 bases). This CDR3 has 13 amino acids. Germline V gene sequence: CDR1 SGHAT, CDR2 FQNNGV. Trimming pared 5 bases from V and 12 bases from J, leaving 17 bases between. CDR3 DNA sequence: TGTGCCAGCAGCCCAAGACAGACCGAATCGCAGTTCTTC. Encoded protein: CASSPRQTESQFF.

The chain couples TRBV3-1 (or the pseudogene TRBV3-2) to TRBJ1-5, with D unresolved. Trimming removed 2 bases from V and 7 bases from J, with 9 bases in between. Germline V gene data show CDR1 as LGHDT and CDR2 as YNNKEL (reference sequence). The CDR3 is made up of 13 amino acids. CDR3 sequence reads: CASSQKSGQPQHF. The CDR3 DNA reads TGTGCCAGCAGCCAAAAGAGCGGACAGCCCCAGCATTTT.

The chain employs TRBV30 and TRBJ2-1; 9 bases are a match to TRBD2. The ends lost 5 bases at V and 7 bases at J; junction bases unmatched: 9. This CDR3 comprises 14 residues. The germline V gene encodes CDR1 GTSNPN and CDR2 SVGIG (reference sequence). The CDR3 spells CAWGTGLAFNEQFF. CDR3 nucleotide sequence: TGTGCCTGGGGGACGGGACTAGCTTTTAATGAGCAGTTCTTC.

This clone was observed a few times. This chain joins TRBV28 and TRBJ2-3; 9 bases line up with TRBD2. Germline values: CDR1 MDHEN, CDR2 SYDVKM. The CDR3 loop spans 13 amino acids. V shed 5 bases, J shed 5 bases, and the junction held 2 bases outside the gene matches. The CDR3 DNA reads TGTGCCAGCAGTCAAGCGGGAGGAGATACGCAGTATTTT. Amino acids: CASSQAGGDTQYF.

CDR3 region: CASGQGGEKLFF. The DNA for the CDR3 is TGTGCCAGCGGACAGGGGGGAGAAAAACTGTTTTTT. The chain combines TRBV12-3 or TRBV12-4 with TRBJ1-4, with 10 bases identical to TRBD1. The junction had 2 bases not matched to a gene; V was cut back by 8 bases and J by 8 bases. This CDR3 is built from 12 residues.

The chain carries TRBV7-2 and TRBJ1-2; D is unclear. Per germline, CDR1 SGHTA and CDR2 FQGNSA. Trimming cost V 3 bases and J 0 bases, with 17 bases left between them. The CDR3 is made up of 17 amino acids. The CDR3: CASSFFPPSDPNYGYTF. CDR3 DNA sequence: TGTGCCAGCAGCTTTTTCCCCCCCTCGGATCCTAACTATGGCTACACCTTC.

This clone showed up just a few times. The CDR3 DNA is TGTGCCAGTAGTGTAATGAGCAATCAGCCCCAGCATTTT. Translation: CASSVMSNQPQHF. The chain employs TRBV19 and TRBJ1-5; D uncertain. From germline, CDR1 is LNHDA and CDR2 SQIVND (reference sequence). Trimming left V 5 bases short and J 1 base short, with 6 bases between. This CDR3 has 13 residues.

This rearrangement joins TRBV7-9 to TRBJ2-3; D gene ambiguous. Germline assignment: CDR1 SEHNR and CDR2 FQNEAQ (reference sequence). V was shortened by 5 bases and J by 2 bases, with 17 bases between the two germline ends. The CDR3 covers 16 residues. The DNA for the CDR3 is TGTGCCAGCAGCCCAAATCGGCGGATCAACACAGATACGCAGTATTTT. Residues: CASSPNRRINTDTQYF.

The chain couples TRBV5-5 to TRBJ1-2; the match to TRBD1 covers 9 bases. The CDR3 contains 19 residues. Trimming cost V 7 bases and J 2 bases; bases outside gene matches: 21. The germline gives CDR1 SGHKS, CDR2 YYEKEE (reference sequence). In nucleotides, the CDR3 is TGTGCCAGCTCCGGCGGGCCGGGACAGGGTTACAGGGAGAACTATGGCTACACCTTC. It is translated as CASSGGPGQGYRENYGYTF.

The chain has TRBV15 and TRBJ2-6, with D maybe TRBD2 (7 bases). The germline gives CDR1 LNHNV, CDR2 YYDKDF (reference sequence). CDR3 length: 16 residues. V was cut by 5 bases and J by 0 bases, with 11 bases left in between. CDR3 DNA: TGTGCCACCAGCCAGGGGAGGGGCTCTGGGGCCAACGTCCTGACTTTC. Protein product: CATSQGRGSGANVLTF.

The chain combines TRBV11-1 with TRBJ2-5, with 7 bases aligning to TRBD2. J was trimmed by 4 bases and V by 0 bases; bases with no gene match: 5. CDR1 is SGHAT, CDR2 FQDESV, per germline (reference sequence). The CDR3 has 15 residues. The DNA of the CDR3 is TGTGCCAGCAGCTTAGCCCCGGGCGGGGGAGAGACCCAGTACTTC. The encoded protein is CASSLAPGGGETQYF.

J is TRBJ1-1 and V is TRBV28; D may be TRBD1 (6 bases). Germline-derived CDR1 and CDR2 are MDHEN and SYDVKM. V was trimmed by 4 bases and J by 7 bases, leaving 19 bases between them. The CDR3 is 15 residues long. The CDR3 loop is CASSSIGGGGSEAFF. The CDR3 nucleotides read TGTGCCAGCAGTTCAATCGGGGGAGGGGGGAGTGAAGCTTTCTTT.

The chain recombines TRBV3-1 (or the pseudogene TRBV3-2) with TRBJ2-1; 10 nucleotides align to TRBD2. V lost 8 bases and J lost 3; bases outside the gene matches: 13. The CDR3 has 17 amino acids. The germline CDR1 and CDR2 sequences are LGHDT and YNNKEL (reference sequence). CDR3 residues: CASRGAPPSGGYNEQFF. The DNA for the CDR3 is TGTGCCAGCCGCGGGGCACCTCCTAGCGGGGGCTACAATGAGCAGTTCTTC.

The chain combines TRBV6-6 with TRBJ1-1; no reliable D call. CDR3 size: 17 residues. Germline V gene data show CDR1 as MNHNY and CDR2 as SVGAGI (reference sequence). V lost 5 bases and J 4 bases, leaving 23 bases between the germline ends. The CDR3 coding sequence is TGTGCCAGCAGTCGCCTCGGACTTCAGATGTGGGCCACTGAAGCTTTCTTT. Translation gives CASSRLGLQMWATEAFF.

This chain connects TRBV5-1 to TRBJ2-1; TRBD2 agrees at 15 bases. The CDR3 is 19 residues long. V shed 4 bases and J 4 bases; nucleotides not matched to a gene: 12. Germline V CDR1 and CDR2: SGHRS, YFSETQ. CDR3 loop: CASSPPGTSGRNIYNEQFF. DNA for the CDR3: TGCGCCAGCAGCCCCCCCGGGACTAGCGGGAGGAATATATACAATGAGCAGTTCTTC.